What follows are 16 T cell receptor beta chains derived from one specimen sequenced in a study of T cell responses to AZD1222 COVID-19 vaccine. Assay used: immunoSEQ multiplex PCR; TCRdb lists only in-frame clones, some missing. The data show more than 70,000 clones, 85% seen once. Specimen: peripheral blood, collected on day 0 of AZD1222 vaccination. The receptors were gathered from an adult in good health.

The J gene is TRBJ2-1, the V gene TRBV5-6; 11 nucleotides line up with TRBD1. This CDR3 has 13 residues. Looked up from germline, CDR1 is SGHDT and CDR2 is YYEEEE. V lost 3 bases, J lost 15 bases, and 8 bases stayed unmatched. In DNA, the CDR3 is TGTGCCAGCAGCTGGACAGGGGGCGTAACTTTGTTCTTC. It specifies CASSWTGGVTLFF.

CDR3 sequence reads: CASSYSGAGDNYGYTF. CDR3 DNA: TGTGCCAGCAGTTACTCTGGAGCAGGAGATAACTATGGCTACACCTTC. This chain joins TRBV6-5 and TRBJ1-2; D is uncertain. The CDR3 is made up of 16 amino acids. Germline V lookup: CDR1 MNHEY, CDR2 SVGAGI. Trimming left V 0 bases short and J 1 base short, with 12 bases between.

J is TRBJ2-5 and V is TRBV3-1 (or the pseudogene TRBV3-2), with a possible D match to TRBD2 (5 bases). CDR3 length equals 14 residues. Germline V gene lookup returns CDR1 LGHDT and CDR2 YNNKEL (reference sequence). Trimming pared 5 bases from V and 4 bases from J, leaving 14 bases between. The chain's CDR3 is CASSKATSRETQYF. The CDR3 DNA reads TGTGCCAGCAGCAAAGCCACTAGTCGAGAGACCCAGTACTTC.

The gene calls are TRBV7-2 and TRBJ1-6; 8 positions agree with TRBD1. The ends lost 6 bases at V and 3 bases at J; junction bases unmatched: 4. This CDR3 has 15 residues. CDR1 and CDR2 (germline): SGHTA, FQGNSA. This chain's CDR3 is CASRTGALYNSPLHF. The CDR3 coding sequence is TGTGCCAGCAGGACAGGGGCCCTCTATAATTCACCCCTCCACTTT.

The rearrangement uses TRBV5-1 and TRBJ1-1; unclear D gene. This CDR3 has 12 residues. Trimming stripped 4 bases from V and 2 bases from J, with 6 bases between. CDR1 and CDR2 (germline): SGHRS, YFSETQ. For the CDR3, the DNA is TGCGCCAGCAGCACGGTCAACACTGAAGCTTTCTTT. Translated, it gives CASSTVNTEAFF. The variable domain in full, completed from reference TRBV5-1 and TRBJ1-1, reads KAGVTQTPRYLIKTRGQQVTLSCSPISGHRSVSWYQQTPGQGLQFLFEYFSETQRNKGNFPGRFSGRQFSNSRSEMNVSTLELGDSALYLCASSTVNTEAFFGQGTRLTVV.

The gene calls are TRBV6-1 and TRBJ2-5; D is perhaps TRBD2 (6 bases). In germline, CDR1 is MNHNS, CDR2 SASEGT. The CDR3 length is 15 residues. Trimming left V 2 bases short and J 6 bases short, with 16 bases between. CDR3 nucleotides: TGTGCCAGCAGTGAAATCGGAGGGCCGCGGAAGACCCAGTACTTC. Amino acids: CASSEIGGPRKTQYF.

The V and J genes are TRBV2 and TRBJ2-3; unclear D gene. The CDR3 runs to 12 residues. V was clipped by 6 bases and J by 4 bases, with 8 bases between them. Germline assignment: CDR1 SNHLY and CDR2 FYNNEI. The CDR3 sequence: CASSRYSDTQYF. The CDR3 DNA is TGTGCCAGCAGCAGGTATTCAGATACGCAGTATTTT. Full variable domain (rest looked up from reference TRBV2 and TRBJ2-3): EPEVTQTPSHQVTQMGQEVILRCVPISNHLYFYWYRQILGQKVEFLVSFYNNEISEKSEIFDDQFSVERPDGSNFTLKIRSTKLEDSAMYFCASSRYSDTQYFGPGTRLTVL.

This chain uses TRBV7-2 with TRBJ2-2; TRBD2 matches at 8 bases. The V gene's germline CDR1 is SGHTA and CDR2 FQGNSA. The trim removed 5 bases at V and 4 bases at J, leaving 15 bases unmatched. This CDR3 has 18 residues. CDR3 sequence: CASSLMGAAGGTTGELFF. The DNA for the CDR3 is TGTGCCAGCAGCCTCATGGGGGCGGCGGGGGGAACCACCGGGGAGCTGTTTTTT. Looking up the rest from reference TRBV7-2 and TRBJ2-2 gives the full variable domain: GAGVSQSPSNKVTEKGKDVELRCDPISGHTALYWYRQSLGQGLEFLIYFQGNSAPDKSGLPSDRFSAERTGGSVSTLTIQRTQQEDSAVYLCASSLMGAAGGTTGELFFGEGSRLTVL.

This clone has just a few counts. CDR3 amino acids: CATSGLGGARQETQYF. The CDR3 region has the DNA TGTGCCACCAGTGGCCTCGGGGGGGCGCGCCAAGAGACCCAGTACTTC. This chain connects TRBV24-1 to TRBJ2-5; 8 bases map to TRBD2. The CDR3 extends over 16 amino acids. Germline V gene lookup returns CDR1 KGHDR and CDR2 SFDVKD. After removal of 5 bases from V and 1 base from J, the junction contained 8 bases not matched to a gene.

This chain uses TRBV9 with TRBJ2-2, with a possible D match to TRBD1 (6 bases). Germline CDR1 SGDLS, CDR2 YYNGEE. The CDR3 length is 16 residues. With 3 bases removed from V and 1 base from J, the gap between germline ends came to 13 bases. The CDR3 region is CASSGRDTWNTGELFF. CDR3 DNA: TGTGCCAGCAGCGGACGGGACACTTGGAACACCGGGGAGCTGTTTTTT.

This clone was observed once. J is TRBJ1-5 and V is TRBV18; 8 bases agree with TRBD1. This CDR3 has 15 amino acids. Germline CDR1 and CDR2: KGHSH and LQKENI. V lost 4 bases to trimming and J lost 4 bases; unmatched junction nucleotides: 6. The CDR3 region is CASSLPGGGNQPQHF. The DNA of the CDR3 is TGTGCCAGCTCACTTCCAGGGGGCGGAAATCAGCCCCAGCATTTT.

J is TRBJ2-1 and V is TRBV3-1 (or the pseudogene TRBV3-2); D may be TRBD2 (6 bases). This CDR3 is built from 16 residues. Germline V gene data show CDR1 as LGHDT and CDR2 as YNNKEL (reference sequence). The ends were cut back, 4 bases at V and 5 bases at J, with 18 bases in the middle. CDR3 loop: CASSLIGGKTDNEQFF. The CDR3 coding sequence is TGTGCCAGCAGCCTCATCGGGGGAAAAACGGACAATGAGCAGTTCTTC.

This chain connects TRBV6-5 to TRBJ1-4, with D unclear. Trimming removed 7 bases from V and 3 bases from J, with 12 bases in between. Germline values: CDR1 MNHEY, CDR2 SVGAGI. CDR3 length: 14 residues. The CDR3 spells CASKELAANEKLFF. In DNA, the CDR3 is TGTGCCAGCAAGGAACTGGCGGCTAATGAAAAACTGTTTTTT.

By share, this clone counts as medium-sized. This chain connects TRBV2 to TRBJ2-5; TRBD2 agrees at 10 bases. With 2 bases clipped from V and 5 bases from J, the junction kept 5 bases outside the gene matches. Germline CDR1 and CDR2: SNHLY and FYNNEI. This CDR3 has 15 amino acids. The CDR3 sequence: CASSERASGGETQYF. CDR3 in DNA: TGTGCCAGCAGTGAAAGGGCTAGCGGGGGCGAGACCCAGTACTTC.

Only one count was recorded for this clone. This chain connects TRBV7-2 to TRBJ1-6; the D is unclear. V dropped 3 bases and J dropped 8 bases, with 11 bases sitting between them. The CDR3 is 14 amino acids. Germline CDR1 and CDR2: SGHTA and FQGNSA. CDR3 sequence reads: CASSFPGRDSPLHF. The CDR3, as DNA: TGTGCCAGCAGCTTCCCGGGCCGGGATTCACCCCTCCACTTT.

CDR3 protein: CASRGVYEQYF. The CDR3 nucleotides are TGTGCCAGCAGGGGGGTGTACGAGCAGTACTTC. This rearrangement joins TRBV7-9 to TRBJ2-7, with D perhaps matching TRBD1 or TRBD2 (5 bases each). Trimming removed 6 bases from V and 4 bases from J, with 7 bases in between. The V gene's germline CDR1 is SEHNR and CDR2 FQNEAQ (reference sequence). CDR3 length equals 11 residues.